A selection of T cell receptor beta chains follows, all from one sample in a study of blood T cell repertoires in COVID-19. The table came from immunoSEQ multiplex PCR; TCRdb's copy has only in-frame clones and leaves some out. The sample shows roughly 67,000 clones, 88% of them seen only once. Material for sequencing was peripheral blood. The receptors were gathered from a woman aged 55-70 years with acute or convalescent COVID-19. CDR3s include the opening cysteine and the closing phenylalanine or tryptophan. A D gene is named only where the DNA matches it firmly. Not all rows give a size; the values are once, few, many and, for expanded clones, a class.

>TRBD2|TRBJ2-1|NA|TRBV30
TGTGCCTATAACGGAGGGAGGGCCTCAGTTAGAAGCTACAATGAGCAGTTCTTC
CAYNGGRASVRSYNEQFF
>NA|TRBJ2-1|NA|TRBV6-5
TGTGCCAGCAGTTACTATACAGGGTCCTACAATGAGCAGTTCTTC
CASSYYTGSYNEQFF
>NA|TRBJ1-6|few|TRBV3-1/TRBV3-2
TGTGCCAGCAGCCAAGTTGGTTCCCGGTCACCCCTCCACTTT
CASSQVGSRSPLHF
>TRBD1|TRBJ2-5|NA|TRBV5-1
TGCGCCAGCAGCTTGTCCGGGACAGCTCAAGAGACCCAGTACTTC
CASSLSGTAQETQYF
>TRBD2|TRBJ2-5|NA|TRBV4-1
TGCGCCAGCAGCCATCCCTCCGGGGCTAGCGGGAGGGCCGGTGAGACCCAGTACTTC
CASSHPSGASGRAGETQYF
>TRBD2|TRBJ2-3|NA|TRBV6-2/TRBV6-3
TGTGCCAGCAGTTACTTGTCTAGCGGTTCCTTGGCAGATACGCAGTATTTT
CASSYLSSGSLADTQYF
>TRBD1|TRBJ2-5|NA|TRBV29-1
TGCAGCGTGCGACAGGGGGCGGCGGAGACCCAGTACTTC
CSVRQGAAETQYF
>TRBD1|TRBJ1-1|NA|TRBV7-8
TGTGCCAGCAGCCTCCGGGACAGGGGATCGAACACTGAAGCTTTCTTT
CASSLRDRGSNTEAFF
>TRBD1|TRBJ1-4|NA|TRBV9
TGTGCCAGCAGCGAGACAGGGGAGGAGAGTGAAAAACTGTTTTTT
CASSETGEESEKLFF
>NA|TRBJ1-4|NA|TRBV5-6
TGTGCCAGCAGCTTGGGACTAAGCATAGATGAAAAACTGTTTTTT
CASSLGLSIDEKLFF
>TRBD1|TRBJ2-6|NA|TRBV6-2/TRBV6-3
TGTGCCAGCAGTTACCCTTTGACAGGGGGTTGGTCTGGGGCCAACGTCCTGACTTTC
CASSYPLTGGWSGANVLTF
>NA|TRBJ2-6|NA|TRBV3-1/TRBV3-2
TGTGCCAGCAGCCAACTCTCTGGGGCCAACGTCCTGACTTTC
CASSQLSGANVLTF
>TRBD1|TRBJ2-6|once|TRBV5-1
TGCGCCAGCGCCCGGGACAGGAGCTCTGGGGCCAACGTCCTGACTTTC
CASARDRSSGANVLTF
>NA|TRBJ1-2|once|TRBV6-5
TGTGCCAGCAGGCCCCCCGGAGGTGGGTATGGCTACACCTTC
CASRPPGGGYGYTF
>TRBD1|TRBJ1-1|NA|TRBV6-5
TGTGCCAGCAGTTCCCGGACAGGTCTATACACGGTAGCTTTCTTT
CASSSRTGLYTVAFF
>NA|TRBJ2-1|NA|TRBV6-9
TGTGCCAGCAGTTTGAGTGGGTCGGAGCACAATGAGCAGTTCTTC
CASSLSGSEHNEQFF
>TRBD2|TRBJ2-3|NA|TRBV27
TGTGCCAGCAGCCCGACTAGCGTCACAGATACGCAGTATTTT
CASSPTSVTDTQYF
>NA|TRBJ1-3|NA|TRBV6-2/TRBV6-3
TGTGCCAGCAGCCCACAAGACACCATATATTTT
CASSPQDTIYF
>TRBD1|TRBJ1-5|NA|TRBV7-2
TGTGCCAGCAGCTCGGGGACAGTTTCGAATCAGCCCCAGCATTTT
CASSSGTVSNQPQHF
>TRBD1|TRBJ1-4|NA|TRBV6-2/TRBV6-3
TGTGCCAGCAGTGAGGGACAGTGGAATGAAAAACTGTTTTTT
CASSEGQWNEKLFF
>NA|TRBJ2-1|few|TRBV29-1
TGCAGCGTTGAAGATCCAGCGCAGGGGAACAGGAATGAGCAGTTCTTC
CSVEDPAQGNRNEQFF
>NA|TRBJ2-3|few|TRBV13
TGTGCCAGCAGCTCTATCGGTAGGGGGAGCGTCCTTTCTAGCACAGATACGCAGTATTTT
CASSSIGRGSVLSSTDTQYF
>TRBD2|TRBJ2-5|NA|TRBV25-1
TGTGCCAGCAGTCATACTAGCGGGAGGACAGAGACCCAGTACTTC
CASSHTSGRTETQYF
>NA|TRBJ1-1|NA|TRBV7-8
TGTGCCAGCAGTTTTGATACAGGGAACACTGAAGCTTTCTTT
CASSFDTGNTEAFF
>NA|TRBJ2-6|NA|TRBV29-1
TGCAGCGTACCGAGCTCTGGGGCCAACGTCCTGACTTTC
CSVPSSGANVLTF
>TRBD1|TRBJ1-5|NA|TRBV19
TGTGCCAGTAGTACAATTCCCGGGACAGGGAGCAATCAGCCCCAGCATTTT
CASSTIPGTGSNQPQHF